This T cell receptor (beta chain) derives from a study of HIV-infected patients and healthy controls. Study-level background: A modest, significant CD4 rise occurred in about 85% of the 16 patients after three months of therapy. The CD4:CD8 ratio increased slightly in early therapy, but CD8 counts showed no consistent change. Whole-study results and caveats: Compared with healthy controls, HIV-infected patients showed less CDR3 sharing between individuals.

cDNA was made from about 510 ng RNA using alpha and beta constant primers. Separate chain-specific third strand synthesis with multiplexing indices produced the alpha and beta libraries. TCRdb fed the 5' RACE reads into MiXCR, producing one record per CDR3 protein. This repertoire shows roughly 7,300 distinct CDR3 sequences, less than 9% found once; its top ten account for almost 9.5%. The repertoire came from unfractionated whole blood and reflected all unsorted peripheral T cells. Ten or more counts support this clonotype. What it binds is unknown. The CDR3 spans 10 residues. Germline V gives CDR1 DFQATT, CDR2 SNEGSKA (reference sequence). V was trimmed by 2 bases and J by 5 bases, leaving 3 bases between them.

This material consisted of blood, taken before antiretroviral therapy. V and J are TRBV20-1 and TRBJ1-1; unclear D gene. The clonotype was recovered from an adult with HIV infection. Here the CDR3 DNA reads TGCAGTGCTAGATGGACTGAAGCTTTCTTT. As protein: CSARWTEAFF.